The clone carrying this TCR beta chain was seen only once. The antigen is unknown. The study ran its PCR with 60 Vbeta and 13 Jbeta primers. Assay used: immunoSEQ multiplex PCR; TCRdb lists only in-frame clones, some missing. The profile shows tens of thousands of clones, 85% of them singletons. The germline V and J ends were trimmed by 5 bases and 0 bases, with 12 bases remaining between them. The CDR3 spans 15 residues. CDR1 is SGHTA, CDR2 FQGNSA, per germline. The source of the sample is a study of cytomegalovirus exposure and HLA in healthy donors. Study-wide points: Some V segments, TRBV6-2 and TRBV6-3 among them, were indistinguishable and were therefore excluded. Available immune exposure information covered CMV serostatus only. With later analysis, a missense DCLRE1C variant became linked to TCR beta V- and J-gene trimming. A later analysis found most CMV-associated TCR beta chains apparently HLA-restricted.

This sequence originates from a female donor in good health and CMV-seronegative. The chain recombines TRBV7-2 with TRBJ2-3, with D perhaps matching TRBD1 (5 bases). Input material: PBMCs. CDR3 residues: CASSPMGLSTDTQYF. The CDR3 DNA reads TGTGCCAGCAGCCCAATGGGGCTAAGCACAGATACGCAGTATTTT.